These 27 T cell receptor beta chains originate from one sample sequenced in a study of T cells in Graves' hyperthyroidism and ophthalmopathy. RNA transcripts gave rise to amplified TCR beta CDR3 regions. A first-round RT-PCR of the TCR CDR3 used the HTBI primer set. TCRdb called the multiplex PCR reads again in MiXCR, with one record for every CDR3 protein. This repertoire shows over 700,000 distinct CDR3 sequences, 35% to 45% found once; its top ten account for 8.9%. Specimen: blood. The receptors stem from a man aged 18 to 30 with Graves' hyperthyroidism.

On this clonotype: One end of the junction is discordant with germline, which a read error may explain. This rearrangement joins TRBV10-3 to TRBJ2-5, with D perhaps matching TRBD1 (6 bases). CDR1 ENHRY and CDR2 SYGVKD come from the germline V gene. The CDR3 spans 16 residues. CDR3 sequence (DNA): TGTGCCAGCAGTGAAGCCCTACAGGGAAACCAAGAGACCCAGTACTTC. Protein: CASSEALQGNQETQYF.

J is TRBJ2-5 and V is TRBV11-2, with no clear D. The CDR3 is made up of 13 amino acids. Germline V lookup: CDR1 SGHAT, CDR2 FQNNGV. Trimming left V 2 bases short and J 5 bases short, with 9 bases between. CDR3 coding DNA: TGTGCCAGCAGCTTACTGGTAATGGAGACCCAGTACTTC. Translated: CASSLLVMETQYF.

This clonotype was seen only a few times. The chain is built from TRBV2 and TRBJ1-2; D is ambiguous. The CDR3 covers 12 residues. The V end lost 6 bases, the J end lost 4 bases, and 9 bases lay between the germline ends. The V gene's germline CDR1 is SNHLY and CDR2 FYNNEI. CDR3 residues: CASRVDGYGYTF. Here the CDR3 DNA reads TGTGCCAGCAGGGTAGACGGCTATGGCTACACCTTC.

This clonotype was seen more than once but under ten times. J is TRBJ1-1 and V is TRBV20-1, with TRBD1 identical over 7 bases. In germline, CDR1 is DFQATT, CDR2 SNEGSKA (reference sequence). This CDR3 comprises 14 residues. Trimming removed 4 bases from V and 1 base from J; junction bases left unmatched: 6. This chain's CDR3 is CSANPRGGNTEAFF. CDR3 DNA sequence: TGCAGTGCTAACCCCAGGGGGGGGAACACTGAAGCTTTCTTT.

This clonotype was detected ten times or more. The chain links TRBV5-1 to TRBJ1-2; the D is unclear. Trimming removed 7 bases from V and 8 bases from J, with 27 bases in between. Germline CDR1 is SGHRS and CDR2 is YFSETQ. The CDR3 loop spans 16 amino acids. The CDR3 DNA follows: TGCGCCAGCGGCCAGGCCCCGGGATCAGCATATCGCGGCTACACCTTC. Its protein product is CASGQAPGSAYRGYTF. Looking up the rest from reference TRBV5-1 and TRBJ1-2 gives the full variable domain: KAGVTQTPRYLIKTRGQQVTLSCSPISGHRSVSWYQQTPGQGLQFLFEYFSETQRNKGNFPGRFSGRQFSNSRSEMNVSTLELGDSALYLCASGQAPGSAYRGYTFGSGTRLTVV.

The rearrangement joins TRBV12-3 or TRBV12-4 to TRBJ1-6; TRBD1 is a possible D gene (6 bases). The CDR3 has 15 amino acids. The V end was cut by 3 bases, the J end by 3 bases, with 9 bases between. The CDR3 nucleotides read TGTGCCAGCAGTTTCGGACAGTTCTATAATTCACCCCTCCACTTT. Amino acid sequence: CASSFGQFYNSPLHF.

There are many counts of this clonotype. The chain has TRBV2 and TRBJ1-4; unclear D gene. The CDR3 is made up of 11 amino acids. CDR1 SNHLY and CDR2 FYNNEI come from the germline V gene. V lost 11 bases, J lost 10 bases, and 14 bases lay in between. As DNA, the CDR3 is TGTGCCGGGGAGATAGGAGGAAAACTGTTTTTT. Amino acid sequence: CAGEIGGKLFF.

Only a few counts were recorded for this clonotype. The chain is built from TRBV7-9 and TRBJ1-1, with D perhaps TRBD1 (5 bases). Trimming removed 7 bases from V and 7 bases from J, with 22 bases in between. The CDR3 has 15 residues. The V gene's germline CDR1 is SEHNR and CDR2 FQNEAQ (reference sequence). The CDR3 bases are TGTGCCAGCACCAGAAACATTGGGGCCGCCAATGAAGCTTTCTTT. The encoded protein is CASTRNIGAANEAFF. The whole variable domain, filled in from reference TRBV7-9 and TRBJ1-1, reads DTGVSQNPRHKITKRGQNVTFRCDPISEHNRLYWYRQTLGQGPEFLTYFQNEAQLEKSRLLSDRFSAERPKGSFSTLEIQRTEQGDSAMYLCASTRNIGAANEAFFGQGTRLTVV.

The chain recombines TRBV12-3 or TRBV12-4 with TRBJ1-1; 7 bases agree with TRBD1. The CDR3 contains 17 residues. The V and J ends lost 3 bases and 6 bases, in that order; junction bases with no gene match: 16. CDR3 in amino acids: CASSFLTAQGGRPEAFF. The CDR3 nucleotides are TGTGCCAGCAGTTTTCTCACAGCCCAGGGGGGGCGCCCTGAAGCTTTCTTT.

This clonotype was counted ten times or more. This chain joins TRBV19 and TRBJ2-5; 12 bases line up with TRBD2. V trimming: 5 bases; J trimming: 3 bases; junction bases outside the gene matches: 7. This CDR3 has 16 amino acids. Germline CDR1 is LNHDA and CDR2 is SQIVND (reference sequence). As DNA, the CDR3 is TGTGCCAGTAGTGATATCGGACTAGCGGGGAAAGAGACCCAGTACTTC. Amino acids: CASSDIGLAGKETQYF. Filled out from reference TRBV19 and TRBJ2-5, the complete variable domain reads DGGITQSPKYLFRKEGQNVTLSCEQNLNHDAMYWYRQDPGQGLRLIYYSQIVNDFQKGDIAEGYSVSREKKESFPLTVTSAQKNPTAFYLCASSDIGLAGKETQYFGPGTRLLVL.

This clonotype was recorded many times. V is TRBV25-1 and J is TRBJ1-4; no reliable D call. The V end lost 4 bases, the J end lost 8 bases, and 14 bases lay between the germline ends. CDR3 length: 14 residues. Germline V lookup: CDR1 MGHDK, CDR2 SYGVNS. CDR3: CASSAGSMREKLFF. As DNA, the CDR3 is TGTGCCAGCAGTGCCGGTTCAATGAGGGAAAAACTGTTTTTT.

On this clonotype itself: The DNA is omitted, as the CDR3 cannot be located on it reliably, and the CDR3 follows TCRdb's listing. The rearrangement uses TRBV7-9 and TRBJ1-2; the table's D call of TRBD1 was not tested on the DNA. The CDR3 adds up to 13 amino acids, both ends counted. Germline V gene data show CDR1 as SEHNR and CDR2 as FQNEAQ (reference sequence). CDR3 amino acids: CTSSQPGHYGCTF.

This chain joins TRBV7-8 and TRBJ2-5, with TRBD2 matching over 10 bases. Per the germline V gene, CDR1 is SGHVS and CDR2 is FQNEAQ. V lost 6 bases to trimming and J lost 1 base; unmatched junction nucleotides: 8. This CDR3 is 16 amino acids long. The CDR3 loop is CASRFLAGGPQETQYF. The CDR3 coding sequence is TGTGCCAGCAGATTTTTAGCGGGGGGCCCCCAAGAGACCCAGTACTTC.

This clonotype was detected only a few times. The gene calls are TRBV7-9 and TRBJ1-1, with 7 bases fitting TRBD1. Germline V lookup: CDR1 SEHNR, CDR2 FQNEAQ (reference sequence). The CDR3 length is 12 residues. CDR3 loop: CVSAGRGAEAFF. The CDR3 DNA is TGTGTCTCGGCGGGCAGGGGGGCTGAAGCTTTCTTT.

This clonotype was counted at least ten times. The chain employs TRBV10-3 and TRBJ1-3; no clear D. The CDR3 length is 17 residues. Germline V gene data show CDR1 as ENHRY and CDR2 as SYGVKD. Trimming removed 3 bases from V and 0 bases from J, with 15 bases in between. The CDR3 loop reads CAISDSLLRSSGNTIYF. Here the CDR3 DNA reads TGTGCCATCAGTGATTCCCTCCTGCGGAGCTCTGGAAACACCATATATTTT.

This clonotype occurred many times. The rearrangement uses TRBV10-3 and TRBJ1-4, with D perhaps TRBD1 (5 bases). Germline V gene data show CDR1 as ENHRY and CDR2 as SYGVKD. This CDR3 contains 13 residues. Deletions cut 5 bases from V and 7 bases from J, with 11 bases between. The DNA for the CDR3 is TGTGCCATCAGTTCCGGGACGGCTGAAAAACTGTTTTTT. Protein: CAISSGTAEKLFF.

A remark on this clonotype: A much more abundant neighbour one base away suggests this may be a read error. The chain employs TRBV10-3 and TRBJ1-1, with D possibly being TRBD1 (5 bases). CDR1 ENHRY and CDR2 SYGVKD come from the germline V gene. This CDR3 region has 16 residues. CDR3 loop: CTISEQRGGQNTEAFF. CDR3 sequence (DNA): TGTACCATCAGTGAGCAAAGAGGCGGACAGAACACTGAAGCTTTCTTT.

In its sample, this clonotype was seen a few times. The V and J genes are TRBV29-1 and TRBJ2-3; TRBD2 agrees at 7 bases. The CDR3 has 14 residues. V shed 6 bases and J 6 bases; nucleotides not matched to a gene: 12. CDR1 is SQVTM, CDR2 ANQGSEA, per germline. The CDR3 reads CSVERDFQGDTQYF. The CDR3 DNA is TGCAGCGTGGAGCGGGACTTCCAAGGGGATACGCAGTATTTT.

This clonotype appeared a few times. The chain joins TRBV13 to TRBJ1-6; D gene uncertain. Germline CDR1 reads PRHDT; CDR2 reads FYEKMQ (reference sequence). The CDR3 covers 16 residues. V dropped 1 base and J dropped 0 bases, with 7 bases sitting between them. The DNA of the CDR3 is TGTGCCAGCAGCTTAGTCCGGAGCTCCTATAATTCACCCCTCCACTTT. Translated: CASSLVRSSYNSPLHF.

CDR3 protein: CASSPTPWKYQETQYF. The CDR3 nucleotides read TGTGCCAGCAGCCCGACACCCTGGAAGTACCAAGAGACCCAGTACTTC. The chain combines TRBV13 with TRBJ2-5, with D uncertain. The CDR3 extends over 16 amino acids. Trimming took 5 bases from V and 0 from J, leaving 16 bases between them. The V gene's germline CDR1 is PRHDT and CDR2 FYEKMQ (reference sequence).

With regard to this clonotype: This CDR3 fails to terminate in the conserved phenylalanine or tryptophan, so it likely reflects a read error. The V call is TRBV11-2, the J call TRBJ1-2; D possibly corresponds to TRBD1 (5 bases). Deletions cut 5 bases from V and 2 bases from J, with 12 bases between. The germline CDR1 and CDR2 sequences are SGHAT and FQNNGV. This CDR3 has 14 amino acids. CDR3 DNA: TGTGCCAGCAGCCCTCGTCGGGGGAACTATGGCTACACCCTC. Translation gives CASSPRRGNYGYTL.

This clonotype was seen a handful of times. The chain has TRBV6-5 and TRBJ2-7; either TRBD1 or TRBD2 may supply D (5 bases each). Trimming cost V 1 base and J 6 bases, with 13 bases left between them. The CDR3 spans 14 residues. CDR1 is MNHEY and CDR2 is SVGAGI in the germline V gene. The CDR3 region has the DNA TGTGCCAGCAGTTACTACGGGACCTCGTCCGAGCAGTACTTC. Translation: CASSYYGTSSEQYF.

The CDR3 spells CASSTGGNTEKLFF. The CDR3 DNA reads TGTGCCAGCAGTACCGGAGGGAACACTGAAAAACTGTTTTTT. The chain carries TRBV12-3 or TRBV12-4 and TRBJ1-4; D remains ambiguous. Trimming removed 5 bases at V and 7 bases at J, with 14 bases between. The CDR3 consists of 14 residues.

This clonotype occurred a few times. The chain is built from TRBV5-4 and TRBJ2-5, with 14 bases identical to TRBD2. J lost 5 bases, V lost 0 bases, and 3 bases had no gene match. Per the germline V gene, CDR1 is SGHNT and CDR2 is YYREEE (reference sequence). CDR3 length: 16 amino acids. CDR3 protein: CASSLEGLAGAETQYF. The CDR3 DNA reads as TGTGCCAGCAGCTTGGAGGGACTAGCGGGGGCGGAGACCCAGTACTTC. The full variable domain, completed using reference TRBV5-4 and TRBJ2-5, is ETGVTQSPTHLIKTRGQQVTLRCSSQSGHNTVSWYQQALGQGPQFIFQYYREEENGRGNFPPRFSGLQFPNYSSELNVNALELDDSALYLCASSLEGLAGAETQYFGPGTRLLVL.

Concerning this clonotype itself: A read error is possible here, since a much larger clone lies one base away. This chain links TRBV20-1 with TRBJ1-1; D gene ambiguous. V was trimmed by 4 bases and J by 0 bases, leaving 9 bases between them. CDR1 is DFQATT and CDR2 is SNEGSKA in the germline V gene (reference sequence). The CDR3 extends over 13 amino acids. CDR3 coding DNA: TGCAGTGCTAACCCAGATTTGAACACTGAAGCTTTCTTT. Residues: CSANPDLNTEAFF.

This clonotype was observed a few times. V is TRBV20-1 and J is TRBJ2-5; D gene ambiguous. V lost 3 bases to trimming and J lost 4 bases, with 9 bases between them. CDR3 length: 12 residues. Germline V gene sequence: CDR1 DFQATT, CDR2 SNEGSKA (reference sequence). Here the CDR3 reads CSASYSGETQYF. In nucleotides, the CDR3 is TGCAGTGCTAGTTACTCCGGAGAGACCCAGTACTTC.

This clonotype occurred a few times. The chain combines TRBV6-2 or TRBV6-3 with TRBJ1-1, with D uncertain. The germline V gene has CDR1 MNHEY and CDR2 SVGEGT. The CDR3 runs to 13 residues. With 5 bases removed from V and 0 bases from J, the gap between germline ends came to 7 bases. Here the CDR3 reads CASSRVVNTEAFF. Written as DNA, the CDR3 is TGTGCCAGCAGTAGGGTGGTGAACACTGAAGCTTTCTTT.